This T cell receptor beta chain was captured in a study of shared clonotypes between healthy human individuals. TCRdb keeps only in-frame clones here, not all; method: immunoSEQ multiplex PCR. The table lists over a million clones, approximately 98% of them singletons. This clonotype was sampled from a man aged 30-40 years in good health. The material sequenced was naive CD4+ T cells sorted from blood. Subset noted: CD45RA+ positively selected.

CDR3 sequence reads: CATKSGRGVEQFF. CDR3 coding DNA: TGTGCCACCAAAAGCGGGAGAGGGGTTGAGCAGTTCTTC. The rearrangement joins TRBV15 to TRBJ2-1, with 8 bases aligning to TRBD2. V trimming: 7 bases; J trimming: 9 bases; junction bases outside the gene matches: 8. The length of the CDR3 is 13 residues. Germline CDR1 and CDR2: LNHNV and YYDKDF (reference sequence).